These T cell receptor beta chains were read from a single sample in a study of control samples from healthy donors and cancer patients. Data came from immunoSEQ multiplex PCR; TCRdb stores just in-frame clones and leaves some out. The table has some 170,000 clones, about 95% seen once; the top ten hold approximately 15%. The sample taken for sequencing was PBMCs. The receptors were sampled from a man aged 60 to 75 with colorectal cancer. The CDR3 runs from the conserved cysteine through the conserved F or W. A D gene is named only where the DNA matches it firmly. For some rows the clone size is stated as once, few or many, or as a class when expanded; others skip it.

V	size	J	D	DNA	CDR3
TRBV19	.	TRBJ2-7	.	TGTGCCAGTAGTATAGGGCAGAGCTTCGAGCAGTACTTC	CASSIGQSFEQYF
TRBV11-2	.	TRBJ1-1	.	TGTGCCAGCAGCTTCCAGGGAAACACTGAAGCTTTCTTT	CASSFQGNTEAFF
TRBV6-2/TRBV6-3	.	TRBJ2-6	.	TGTGCCAGCAGTTACTCCGGGCAGGCCACCCTGACTTTC	CASSYSGQATLTF
TRBV5-1	.	TRBJ2-2	TRBD1	TGCGCCAGCAGCTTAGAGGCAGGGGGCAACACCGGGGAGCTGTTTTTT	CASSLEAGGNTGELFF
TRBV4-2	.	TRBJ2-1	TRBD2	TGTGCCAGCAGCCAAGATCTAGCGGGGGTATACAATGAGCAGTTCTTC	CASSQDLAGVYNEQFF
TRBV5-6	.	TRBJ2-6	TRBD2	TGTGCCAGCAGCGCCGCTAGCGGGGGGAGCTCTGGGGCCAACGTCCTGACTTTC	CASSAASGGSSGANVLTF
TRBV5-4	.	TRBJ2-7	TRBD2	TGTGCCAGCAGCGGCGGGACTAGCGTCTACGAGCAGTACTTC	CASSGGTSVYEQYF
TRBV28	once	TRBJ2-7	.	TGTGCCAGCAGTTCACCGCCTAGCTCCTACGAGCAGTACTTC	CASSSPPSSYEQYF
TRBV5-1	.	TRBJ1-1	.	TGCGCCAGCAGCTGGGGGGTCCTAGACGGCACTGAAGCTTTCTTT	CASSWGVLDGTEAFF
TRBV6-6	few	TRBJ2-7	.	TGTGCCAGCAGTTACTCCGGCAGGGATTACGAGCAGTACTTC	CASSYSGRDYEQYF
TRBV5-1	.	TRBJ2-6	.	TGCGCCAGCAGCTTGAATCCTGGGGCCAACGTCCTGACTTTC	CASSLNPGANVLTF
TRBV20-1	.	TRBJ2-1	TRBD2	TGCAGTGCTAGTACCAGCGGGGGTCACAATGAGCAGTTCTTC	CSASTSGGHNEQFF
TRBV6-2/TRBV6-3	.	TRBJ2-6	.	TGTGCCAGCAGCCTGGGGGGGGCCGGGGCCAACGTCCTGACTTTC	CASSLGGAGANVLTF
TRBV14	.	TRBJ2-7	TRBD1	TGTGCCAGTAGGGACAGGAGCTCCTACGAGCAGTACTTC	CASRDRSSYEQYF
TRBV5-1	.	TRBJ2-7	.	TGCGCCAGCAGCTGGGGGGGGCAAGGATACGAGCAGTACTTC	CASSWGGQGYEQYF
TRBV7-9	.	TRBJ1-2	.	TGTGCCAGCAGCGGCAGGGGTTCCTACACCTTC	CASSGRGSYTF
TRBV6-5	.	TRBJ1-2	.	TGTGCCAGCAGGGGCGACAGACGGCAAGGCTACACCTTC	CASRGDRRQGYTF
TRBV6-5	.	TRBJ1-6	TRBD1	TGTGCCAGCAGGGGACAGGTCAATTCACCCCTCCACTTT	CASRGQVNSPLHF
TRBV9	.	TRBJ1-1	TRBD1	TGTGCCAGCAGCGTTACAGGGGGACCTGAAGCTTTCTTT	CASSVTGGPEAFF
TRBV7-8	.	TRBJ2-3	TRBD2	TGTGCCAGCAGTCGGGGGGGCGGCACAGATACGCAGTATTTT	CASSRGGGTDTQYF
TRBV6-1	.	TRBJ1-3	.	TGTGCCAGCAGTGAACCGGGGCCCTATCGGTCTGGAAACACCATATATTTT	CASSEPGPYRSGNTIYF
TRBV6-2/TRBV6-3	.	TRBJ2-7	TRBD1	TGTGCCAGCAGCCCTTGGACAGGGAGCGAGCAGTACTTC	CASSPWTGSEQYF
TRBV3-1/TRBV3-2	.	TRBJ2-7	.	TGTGCCAGCAGCCAAGAATCGGTCTACGAGCAGTACTTC	CASSQESVYEQYF
TRBV19	.	TRBJ1-2	.	TGTGCCACCCCCAGACAGTGCTTTAACTATGGCTACACCTTC	CATPRQCFNYGYTF
TRBV24-1	.	TRBJ2-7	TRBD1	TGTGCCACCAGTGATTCCGGACAGGGGGAACCCTACGAGCAGTACTTC	CATSDSGQGEPYEQYF
TRBV19	.	TRBJ2-5	.	TGTGCCAGTAGTGTCTCAGGGCTTCCTAAAGAGACCCAGTACTTC	CASSVSGLPKETQYF
TRBV2	.	TRBJ1-3	.	TGTGCCAGCAGGCTACGGAGCTCTGGAAACACCATATATTTT	CASRLRSSGNTIYF
TRBV7-2	.	TRBJ2-1	.	TGTGCCAGCAGCTTAACCCTACTGATGAATGAGCAGTTCTTC	CASSLTLLMNEQFF
TRBV21-1	.	TRBJ2-1	.	TGTGCCAGGGGGGCCAGTTCCTCGTGCCAAAACAATGAGCAGTTCTTC	CARGASSSCQNNEQFF
TRBV6-5	once	TRBJ1-3	.	TGTGCCAGCAGGCTTTACTCTGGAAACACCATATATTTT	CASRLYSGNTIYF
TRBV5-5	.	TRBJ1-2	.	TGTGCCAGCAGCTCCTTGACGGAGGATTTTTCCGATGGCTACACCTTC	CASSSLTEDFSDGYTF
TRBV28	.	TRBJ1-5	.	TGTGCCAGCAGTTGGGGTCGGCCCCAGCATTTT	CASSWGRPQHF
TRBV6-5	.	TRBJ1-2	TRBD1	TGTGCCAGCAGTTACTCGAATACAGGGGTGGATGGCTACACCTTC	CASSYSNTGVDGYTF
TRBV25-1	once	TRBJ1-2	.	TGTGCCAGCAGTGAAAAAGGGGCCAGCGCAGGGAACTATGGCTACACCTTC	CASSEKGASAGNYGYTF
TRBV19	.	TRBJ2-7	.	TGTGCCAGTAGTCTAGGACAGCCGACCTACGAGCAGTACTTC	CASSLGQPTYEQYF
TRBV5-1	.	TRBJ1-5	.	TGCGCCAGCAGCTTGGGGACCGGAGTTAATCAGCCCCAGCATTTT	CASSLGTGVNQPQHF
TRBV5-4	.	TRBJ1-6	TRBD1	TGTGCCAGCAGCCAAAGGACAGGGCATAATTCACCCCTCCACTTT	CASSQRTGHNSPLHF
TRBV5-4	.	TRBJ2-7	TRBD2	TGTGCCAGCAGCTTGGGTGGTAGCGGGGCCGACTCCTACGAGCAGTACTTC	CASSLGGSGADSYEQYF
TRBV4-1	.	TRBJ1-1	.	TGCGCCAGCAGCCAAAACGTAGCCGCTGAAGCTTTCTTT	CASSQNVAAEAFF
TRBV2	.	TRBJ2-5	.	TGTGCCAGCAGTGGTGGGGCGGGGACCCAGTACTTC	CASSGGAGTQYF
TRBV19	.	TRBJ1-5	TRBD1	TGTGCCAGTAGTACCGGGACAGGGAATCAGCCCCAGCATTTT	CASSTGTGNQPQHF
TRBV18	.	TRBJ2-5	TRBD1	TGTGCCAGCTCACCAAACAGGGGTGGACAAGAGACCCAGTACTTC	CASSPNRGGQETQYF
TRBV30	.	TRBJ1-1	TRBD1	TGTGCCTACTCTCCAGTGACAGGGGCCTCTGAAGCTTTCTTT	CAYSPVTGASEAFF
TRBV10-3	once	TRBJ1-1	TRBD1	TGTGCCACACAGGGGCTGGGGGAGAACACTGAAGCTTTCTTT	CATQGLGENTEAFF
TRBV19	.	TRBJ1-6	.	TGTGCCAGTAGTGTCACCTCTACAGGCCTTAATTCACCCCTCCACTTT	CASSVTSTGLNSPLHF
TRBV30	.	TRBJ1-5	.	TGTGCCTGGAGTGGGGACAGCAATCAGCCCCAGCATTTT	CAWSGDSNQPQHF
TRBV5-1	.	TRBJ2-1	TRBD1	TGCGCCAGCAGCTTCTCCCGGGCAGGGGGAACTACTCTGAGCTCCTACAATGAGCAGTTCTTC	CASSFSRAGGTTLSSYNEQFF
TRBV11-3	.	TRBJ2-7	TRBD1	TGTGCCAGCAGCACAACAGGGGGGACCTACGGTGAGCAGTACTTC	CASSTTGGTYGEQYF
TRBV7-2	.	TRBJ1-1	.	TGTGCCAGCAGCTCAGAGGGGTTTGTAGCTTTCTTT	CASSSEGFVAFF
TRBV9	.	TRBJ1-4	.	TGTGCCAGCAGCGTAGCGGCAGGGACTAATGAAAAACTGTTTTTT	CASSVAAGTNEKLFF
TRBV4-2	.	TRBJ1-4	TRBD1	TGTGCCAGCAGCCAAGACCCCATGACAGGGAAGGCAACTAATGAAAAACTGTTTTTT	CASSQDPMTGKATNEKLFF
TRBV5-1	.	TRBJ1-1	.	TGCGCCAGCAGCTCAGTGGGGGGGCGGATGAACACTGAAGCTTTCTTT	CASSSVGGRMNTEAFF